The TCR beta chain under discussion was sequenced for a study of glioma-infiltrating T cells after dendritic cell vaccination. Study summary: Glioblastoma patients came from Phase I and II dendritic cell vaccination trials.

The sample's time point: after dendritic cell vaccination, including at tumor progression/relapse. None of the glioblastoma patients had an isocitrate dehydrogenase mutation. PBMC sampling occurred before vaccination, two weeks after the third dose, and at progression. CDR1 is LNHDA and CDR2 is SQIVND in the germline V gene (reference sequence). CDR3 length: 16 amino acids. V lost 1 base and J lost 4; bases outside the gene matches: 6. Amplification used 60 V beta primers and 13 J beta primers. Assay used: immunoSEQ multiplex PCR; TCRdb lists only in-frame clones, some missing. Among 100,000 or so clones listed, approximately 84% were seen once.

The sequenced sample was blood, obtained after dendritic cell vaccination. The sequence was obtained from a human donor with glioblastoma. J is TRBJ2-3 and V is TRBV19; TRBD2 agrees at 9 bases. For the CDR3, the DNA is TGTGCCAGTAGTATAGCGACGGGACTAGCCCCAGATACGCAGTATTTT. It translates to CASSIATGLAPDTQYF.